This T cell receptor beta chain was captured by sequencing in a study of human T cells and chemical hapten exposure. Time point here: patch test 1, 2 weeks after DPC sensitization. Treatment noted: therapeutic diphenylcyclopropenone sensitization with weekly scalp DPC. This clonotype turned up a few times. The V gene's germline CDR1 is MDHEN and CDR2 SYDVKM. V was cut by 3 bases and J by 8 bases, with 17 bases left in between. The CDR3 runs to 15 residues. Original processing methods: Sequenced samples showed a median of around 93,000 TCRs each, with counts running from around 24,000 to 710,000. From the RACE reads, TCRdb called clonotypes with MiXCR, one entry per CDR3 protein. The V and J calls follow TCRdb's processing rather than the paper's. The sample shows roughly 190,000 distinct CDR3 sequences, approximately 20% of them seen only once.

The sample was whole blood, taken in connection with sensitization to the hapten diphenylcyclopropenone (DPC). V usage is TRBV28 and J usage is TRBJ2-4, with TRBD2 as a possible D gene (6 bases). This sequence was found in a woman aged 45-60 years with alopecia areata. Some clones in this sample may be carry-over from other donors' samples. CDR3 nucleotide sequence: TGTGCCAGCAGTTTCCTATCGGGGGATGCGGACATTCAGTACTTC. Protein sequence: CASSFLSGDADIQYF. The full variable domain, rest sourced from reference TRBV28 and TRBJ2-4, is DVKVTQSSRYLVKRTGEKVFLECVQDMDHENMFWYRQDPGLGLRLIYFSYDVKMKEKGDIPEGYSVSREKKERFSLILESASTNQTSMYLCASSFLSGDADIQYFGAGTRLSVL.